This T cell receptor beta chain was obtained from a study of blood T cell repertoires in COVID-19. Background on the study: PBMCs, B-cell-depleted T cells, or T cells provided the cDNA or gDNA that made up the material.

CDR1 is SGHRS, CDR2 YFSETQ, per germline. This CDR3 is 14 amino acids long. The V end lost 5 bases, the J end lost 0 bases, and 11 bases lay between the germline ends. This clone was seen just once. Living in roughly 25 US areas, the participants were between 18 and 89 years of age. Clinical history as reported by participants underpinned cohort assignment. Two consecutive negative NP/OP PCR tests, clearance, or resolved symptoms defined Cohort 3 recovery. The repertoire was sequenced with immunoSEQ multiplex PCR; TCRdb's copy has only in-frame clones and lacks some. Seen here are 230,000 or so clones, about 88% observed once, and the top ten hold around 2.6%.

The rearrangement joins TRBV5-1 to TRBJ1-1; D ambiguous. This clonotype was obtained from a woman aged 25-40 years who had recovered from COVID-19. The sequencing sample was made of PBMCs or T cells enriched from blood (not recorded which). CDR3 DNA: TGCGCCAGCAGACTACCCTCCATGAACACTGAAGCTTTCTTT. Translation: CASRLPSMNTEAFF. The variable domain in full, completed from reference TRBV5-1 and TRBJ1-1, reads KAGVTQTPRYLIKTRGQQVTLSCSPISGHRSVSWYQQTPGQGLQFLFEYFSETQRNKGNFPGRFSGRQFSNSRSEMNVSTLELGDSALYLCASRLPSMNTEAFFGQGTRLTVV.